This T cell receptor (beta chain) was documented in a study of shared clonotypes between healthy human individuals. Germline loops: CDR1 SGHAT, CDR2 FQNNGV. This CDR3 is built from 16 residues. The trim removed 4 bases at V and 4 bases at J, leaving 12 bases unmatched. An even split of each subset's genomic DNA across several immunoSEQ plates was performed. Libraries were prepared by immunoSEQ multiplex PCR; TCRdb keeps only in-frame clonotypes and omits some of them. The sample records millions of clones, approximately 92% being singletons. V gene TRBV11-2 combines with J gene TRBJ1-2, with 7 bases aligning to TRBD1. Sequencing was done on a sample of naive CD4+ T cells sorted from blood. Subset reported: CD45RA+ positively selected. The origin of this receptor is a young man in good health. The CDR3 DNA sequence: TGTGCCAGCAGCTCCGATACAGGGGCAAGAGGCTATGGCTACACCTTC. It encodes CASSSDTGARGYGYTF.